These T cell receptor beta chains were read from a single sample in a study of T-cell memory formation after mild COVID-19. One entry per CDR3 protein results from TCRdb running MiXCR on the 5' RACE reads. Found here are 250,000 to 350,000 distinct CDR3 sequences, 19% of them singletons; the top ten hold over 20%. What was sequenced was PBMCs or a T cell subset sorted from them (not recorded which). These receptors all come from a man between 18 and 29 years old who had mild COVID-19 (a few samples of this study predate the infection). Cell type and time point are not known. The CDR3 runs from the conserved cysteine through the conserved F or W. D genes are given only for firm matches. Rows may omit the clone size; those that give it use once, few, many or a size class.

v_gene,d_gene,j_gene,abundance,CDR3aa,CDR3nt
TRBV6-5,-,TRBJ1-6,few,CASSDGAPNSPLHF,TGTGCCAGCAGCGATGGGGCCCCAAATTCACCCCTCCACTTT
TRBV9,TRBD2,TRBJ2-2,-,CASSVGTSGPGELFF,TGTGCCAGCAGCGTCGGGACTAGCGGGCCCGGGGAGCTGTTTTTT
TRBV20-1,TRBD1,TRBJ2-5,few,CSATTGGEGVTQYF,TGCAGTGCTACCACAGGGGGCGAGGGGGTGACCCAGTACTTC
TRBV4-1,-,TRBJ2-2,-,CASSIDSYTGELFF,TGCGCCAGCAGTATCGATTCCTACACCGGGGAGCTGTTTTTT
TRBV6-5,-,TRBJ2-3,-,CASNQGPDTQYF,TGTGCCAGCAACCAGGGCCCAGATACGCAGTATTTT
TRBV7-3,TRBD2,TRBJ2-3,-,CASSPGGAWDTQYF,TGTGCCAGCAGCCCCGGGGGGGCCTGGGATACGCAGTATTTT
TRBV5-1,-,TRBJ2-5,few,CASSFWESETQYF,TGCGCCAGCAGCTTTTGGGAGTCAGAGACCCAGTACTTC
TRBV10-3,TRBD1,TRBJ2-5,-,CAMGDRGQETQYF,TGTGCCATGGGAGACAGGGGACAAGAGACCCAGTACTTC
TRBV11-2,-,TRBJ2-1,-,CASGGRGLTYNEQFF,TGTGCCAGTGGGGGGAGAGGGTTAACCTACAATGAGCAGTTCTTC
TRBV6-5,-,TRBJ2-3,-,CASTQTSVADTQYF,TGTGCCAGCACCCAAACTAGTGTAGCAGATACGCAGTATTTT
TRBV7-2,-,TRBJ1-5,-,CASSFLDSANQPQHF,TGTGCCAGCAGCTTCCTGGACAGCGCCAATCAGCCCCAGCATTTT
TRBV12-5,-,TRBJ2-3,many,CASGTDRSDTQYF,TGTGCTAGTGGCACTGACAGGTCAGATACGCAGTATTTT
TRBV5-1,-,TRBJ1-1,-,CASSDNPNTEAFF,TGCGCCAGCAGCGACAATCCGAACACTGAAGCTTTCTTT
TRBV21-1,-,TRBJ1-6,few,CASSKVATALREGCHLVSLHF,TGTGCCAGCAGCAAAGTAGCAACGGCGCTTAGAGAAGGGTGCCATTTGGTATCCCTCCACTTT
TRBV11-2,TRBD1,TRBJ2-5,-,CASSTNWDRLGQETQYF,TGTGCCAGCAGCACCAATTGGGACAGATTAGGCCAAGAGACCCAGTACTTC
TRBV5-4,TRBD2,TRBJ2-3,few,CASLGLAGRDTQYF,TGTGCCAGCTTGGGACTAGCGGGGAGGGATACGCAGTATTTT
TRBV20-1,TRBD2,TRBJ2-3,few,CSAGLAGASDTQYF,TGCAGTGCTGGACTAGCGGGGGCATCAGATACGCAGTATTTT
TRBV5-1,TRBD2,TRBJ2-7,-,CASSLGLAAIYEQYF,TGCGCCAGCAGCCTGGGACTAGCGGCGATCTACGAGCAGTACTTC
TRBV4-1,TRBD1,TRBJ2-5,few,CASSQDPGTGGKTQYF,TGCGCCAGCAGCCAAGATCCTGGGACAGGGGGAAAGACCCAGTACTTC
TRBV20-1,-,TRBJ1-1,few,CSAREEQGIKAFF,TGCAGTGCTAGAGAGGAACAGGGTATAAAAGCTTTCTTT
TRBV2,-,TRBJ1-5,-,CASGGDGGQPQHF,TGTGCCAGCGGGGGAGACGGAGGTCAGCCCCAGCATTTT
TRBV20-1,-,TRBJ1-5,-,CSAPDSHSNQPQHF,TGCAGTGCGCCGGACAGCCATAGCAATCAGCCCCAGCATTTT
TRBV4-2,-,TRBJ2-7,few,CASSPWGGESSYEQYF,TGTGCCAGCAGCCCGTGGGGTGGGGAAAGCTCCTACGAGCAGTACTTC
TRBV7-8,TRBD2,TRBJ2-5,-,CASSLVPSGDLSRTQYF,TGTGCCAGCAGCTTAGTTCCTAGCGGGGATCTTTCGAGGACCCAGTACTTC
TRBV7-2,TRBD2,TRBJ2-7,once,CASSVFLGGSYEQYF,TGTGCCAGCAGCGTCTTTTTGGGAGGGTCCTACGAGCAGTACTTC
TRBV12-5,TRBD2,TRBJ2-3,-,CASALAGKFTDTQYF,TGTGCTAGTGCCCTAGCGGGGAAGTTCACAGATACGCAGTATTTT
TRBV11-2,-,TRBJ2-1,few,CASSLERGTEQFF,TGTGCCAGCAGCTTAGAAAGGGGGACTGAGCAGTTCTTC
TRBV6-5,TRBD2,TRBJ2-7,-,CASSYERSGTYEQYF,TGTGCCAGCAGTTACGAGCGGAGCGGGACCTACGAGCAGTACTTC
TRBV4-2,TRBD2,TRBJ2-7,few,CASSQGLAGDYEQYF,TGTGCCAGCAGCCAGGGACTAGCGGGGGACTACGAGCAGTACTTC
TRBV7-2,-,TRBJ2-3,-,CASSLDVKGPTQYF,TGTGCCAGCAGCTTAGATGTCAAGGGACCCACGCAGTATTTT
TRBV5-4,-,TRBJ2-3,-,CASGARGTDTQYF,TGTGCCAGCGGGGCTCGGGGCACAGATACGCAGTATTTT
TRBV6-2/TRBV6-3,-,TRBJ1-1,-,CASTLLFGTEAFF,TGTGCCAGCACCCTTCTATTTGGCACTGAAGCTTTCTTT
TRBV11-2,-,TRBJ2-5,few,CASSSGARPQYF,TGTGCCAGCAGCTCCGGGGCTAGACCCCAGTACTTC
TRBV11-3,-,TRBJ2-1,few,CASSFLGGYDNEQFF,TGTGCCAGCAGCTTTCTAGGGGGATACGACAATGAGCAGTTCTTC
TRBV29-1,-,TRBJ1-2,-,CSVERMNGYTF,TGCAGCGTTGAAAGGATGAATGGCTACACCTTC
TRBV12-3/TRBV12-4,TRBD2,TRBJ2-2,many,CASSFRLAGTGELFF,TGTGCCAGCAGTTTTAGGCTAGCGGGCACCGGGGAGCTGTTTTTT
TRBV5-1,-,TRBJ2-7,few,CASSPDRARREQYF,TGCGCCAGCAGCCCGGACAGAGCTCGTAGGGAGCAGTACTTC
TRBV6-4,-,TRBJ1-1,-,CASRKDWNTEAFF,TGTGCCAGCAGGAAGGACTGGAACACTGAAGCTTTCTTT
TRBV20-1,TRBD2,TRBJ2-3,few,CSARDLAGDSTDTQYF,TGCAGTGCTAGAGATCTTGCGGGGGATAGCACAGATACGCAGTATTTT
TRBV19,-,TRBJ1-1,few,CASSSRDTHPATEAFF,TGTGCCAGTAGTTCCCGGGACACGCACCCAGCCACTGAAGCTTTCTTT
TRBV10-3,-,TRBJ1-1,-,CATGGTEAFF,TGTGCCACTGGGGGGACTGAAGCTTTCTTT
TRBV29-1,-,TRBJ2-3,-,CSAPLGLTSTDTQYF,TGCAGCGCCCCGCTCGGGCTAACTAGCACAGATACGCAGTATTTT
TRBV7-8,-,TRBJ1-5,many,CASSSRDGSNQPQHF,TGTGCCAGCAGCTCCCGGGACGGTAGCAATCAGCCCCAGCATTTT
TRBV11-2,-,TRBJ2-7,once,CASSLTFYEQYF,TGTGCCAGCAGCTTGACGTTCTACGAGCAGTACTTC
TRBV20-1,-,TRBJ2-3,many,CSAGGGTDTQYF,TGCAGTGCTGGGGGTGGCACAGATACGCAGTATTTT
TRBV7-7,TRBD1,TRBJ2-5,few,CASSSRQGIETQYF,TGTGCCAGCAGCTCGCGACAGGGCATTGAGACCCAGTACTTC
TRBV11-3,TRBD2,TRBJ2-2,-,CASSLGGGRPNTGELFF,TGTGCCAGCAGCCTGGGCGGGGGGAGACCGAACACCGGGGAGCTGTTTTTT
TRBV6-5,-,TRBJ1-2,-,CASRSGTRAYGYTF,TGTGCCAGCAGGTCCGGGACACGGGCGTATGGCTACACCTTC
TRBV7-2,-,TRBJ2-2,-,CASSLEDLSANTGELFF,TGTGCCAGCAGCTTAGAGGACCTCTCAGCGAACACCGGGGAGCTGTTTTTT
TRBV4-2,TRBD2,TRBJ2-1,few,CASSKGLAGTSSYNEQFF,TGTGCCAGCAGCAAAGGTCTAGCGGGGACCAGCTCCTACAATGAGCAGTTCTTC
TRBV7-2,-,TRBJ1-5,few,CASSLVATSNQPQHF,TGTGCCAGCAGCTTAGTAGCTACGAGCAATCAGCCCCAGCATTTT
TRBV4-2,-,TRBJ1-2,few,CASSQDNLGNYGYTF,TGTGCCAGCAGCCAAGATAATCTGGGGAACTATGGCTACACCTTC
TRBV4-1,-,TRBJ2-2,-,CASSLTQGPNTGELFF,TGCGCCAGCAGCCTAACACAGGGTCCGAACACCGGGGAGCTGTTTTTT
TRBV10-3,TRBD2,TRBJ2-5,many,CAISESGLAGMETQYF,TGTGCCATCAGTGAGTCAGGCCTAGCGGGGATGGAGACCCAGTACTTC
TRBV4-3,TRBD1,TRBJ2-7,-,CASSQDTDRGYEQYF,TGCGCCAGCAGCCAAGATACGGACAGGGGCTACGAGCAGTACTTC
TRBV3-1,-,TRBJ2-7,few,CASSRTGFYEQYF,TGTGCCAGCAGCCGAACAGGGTTCTACGAGCAGTACTTC
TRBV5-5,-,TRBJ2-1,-,CASSLVWLDGTYNEQFF,TGTGCCAGCAGCTTGGTCTGGCTGGACGGAACCTACAATGAGCAGTTCTTC